Shown below are 8 T cell receptor beta chains from a single sample sequenced in a study of breast tumors, draining lymph nodes, adjacent tissues. TCRdb re-called the multiplex PCR reads with MiXCR, one entry per CDR3 protein. The sample comprises 200,000 or so distinct CDR3 sequences, 30% to 40% of which are singletons, and more than 4% rests with the top ten. Samples came from axillary lymph nodes draining the breast cancer. Sequenced sample: axillary lymph node tissue. Receptors originate from a female donor with breast cancer. Some clones in this sample may be carry-over from other donors' samples.

There are a few counts of this clonotype. This may arise from a read error, as a much more abundant clone is one base away. The chain joins TRBV5-4 to TRBJ1-2, with D maybe TRBD1 (5 bases). V lost 3 bases and J lost 4, with 13 bases in between. Germline values: CDR1 SGHNT, CDR2 YYREEE (reference sequence). The CDR3 is made up of 14 amino acids. In nucleotides, the CDR3 is TGTGCCAGCAGCTGGGACGGCACCAGCTATGGCTACACCTTC. It encodes CASSWDGTSYGYTF.

This clonotype was found many times. The chain links TRBV7-9 to TRBJ1-6, with D tentatively TRBD1 (5 bases). This CDR3 spans 18 amino acids. Per germline, CDR1 SEHNR and CDR2 FQNEAQ (reference sequence). Trimming left V 2 bases short and J 9 bases short, with 23 bases between. The CDR3 DNA reads as TGTGCCAGCAGCTTAAAAGGGGAGGCGACAGACTTCATTTCACCCCTCCACTTT. Protein product: CASSLKGEATDFISPLHF.

This clonotype showed up just a few times. This sequence may be a read error, since a much larger clone differs from it by one base. V gene TRBV9 combines with J gene TRBJ1-2; TRBD1 matches 7 bases. The CDR3 length is 15 residues. CDR1 is SGDLS, CDR2 YYNGEE, per germline. CDR3 amino acids: CASSVEAGGPYGSTF. In nucleotides, the CDR3 is TGTGCCAGCAGCGTAGAGGCAGGGGGGCCCTATGGCTCCACCTTC. Combining the CDR3 with reference TRBV9 and TRBJ1-2 gives the whole variable domain DSGVTQTPKHLITATGQRVTLRCSPRSGDLSVYWYQQSLDQGLQFLIQYYNGEERAKGNILERFSAQQFPDLHSELNLSSLELGDSALYFCASSVEAGGPYGSTFGSGTRLTVV.

This clonotype was detected many times. The chain is built from TRBV5-5 and TRBJ2-5; 8 bases are a match to TRBD2. V was clipped by 0 bases and J by 7 bases; unmatched bases: 11. The CDR3 has 16 residues. Germline assignment: CDR1 SGHKS and CDR2 YYEKEE (reference sequence). In DNA, the CDR3 is TGTGCCAGCAGCTTGGCCCCGGGAGGGGCCTCCGGGACCCAGTACTTC. Translated: CASSLAPGGASGTQYF.

This clonotype has a handful of counts. A read error may produce the germline difference seen at one junction end. The chain recombines TRBV28 with TRBJ2-4; D perhaps matches TRBD2 (5 bases). The CDR3 length is 14 residues. Germline V gene sequence: CDR1 MDHEN, CDR2 SYDVKM. The CDR3 DNA follows: TGTGCCGGCAGTTTGTCGGGGGCCAAAAACATTCAGTACTTC. As protein: CAGSLSGAKNIQYF. Full variable domain (outside the CDR3, taken from reference TRBV28 and TRBJ2-4): DVKVTQSSRYLVKRTGEKVFLECVQDMDHENMFWYRQDPGLGLRLIYFSYDVKMKEKGDIPEGYSVSREKKERFSLILESASTNQTSMYLCAGSLSGAKNIQYFGAGTRLSVL.

As to this clonotype: At one of its ends the junction is not consistent with the germline gene, which may arise from a read error. This chain connects TRBV2 to TRBJ2-5; D remains unclear. Germline V gene lookup returns CDR1 SNHLY and CDR2 FYNNEI. This CDR3 spans 13 amino acids. Written as DNA, the CDR3 is TGTGCCAGCAGCGAAGCGCCTAGGGAGACCCAGTACTTC. Amino acids: CASSEAPRETQYF.

There are many counts of this clonotype. The chain joins TRBV5-8 to TRBJ1-2; 9 nucleotides align to TRBD1. In germline, CDR1 is SGHTS, CDR2 YDEGEE. The CDR3 totals 16 residues. J gave up 0 bases and V 5 bases, and 8 bases lay outside the gene matches. The CDR3 DNA reads TGTGCCAGCAGGCGTAAGGACAGGGGAGCTAACTATGGCTACACCTTC. Encoded protein: CASRRKDRGANYGYTF.

The chain employs TRBV18 and TRBJ2-7; D remains ambiguous. Between the trimmed V and J ends, which lost 5 bases and 5 bases, there was a span of 16 bases. Germline V gene lookup returns CDR1 KGHSH and CDR2 LQKENI. This CDR3 has 14 amino acids. CDR3 amino acids: CASSNMGSMDEQYF. The CDR3 DNA sequence: TGTGCCAGCTCAAACATGGGGTCGATGGACGAGCAGTACTTC.